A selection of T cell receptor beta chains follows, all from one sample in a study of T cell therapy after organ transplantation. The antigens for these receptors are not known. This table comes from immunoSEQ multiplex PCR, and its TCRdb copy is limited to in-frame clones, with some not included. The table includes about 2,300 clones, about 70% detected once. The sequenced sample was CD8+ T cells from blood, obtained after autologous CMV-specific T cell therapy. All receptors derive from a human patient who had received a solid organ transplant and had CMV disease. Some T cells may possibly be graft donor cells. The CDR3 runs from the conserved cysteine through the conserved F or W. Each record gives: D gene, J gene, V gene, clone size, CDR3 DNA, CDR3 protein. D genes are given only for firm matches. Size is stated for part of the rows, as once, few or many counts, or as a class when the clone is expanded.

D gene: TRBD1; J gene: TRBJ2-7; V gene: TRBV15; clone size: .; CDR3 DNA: TGTGCCACCAGCGTCGGACAGGACAGCTCCTACGAGCAGTACTTC; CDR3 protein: CATSVGQDSSYEQYF
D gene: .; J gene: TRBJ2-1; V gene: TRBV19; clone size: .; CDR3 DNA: TGTGCCAGTAGTATTTCTCATGGGGGTAGCTCCTACAATGAGCAGTTCTTC; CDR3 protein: CASSISHGGSSYNEQFF
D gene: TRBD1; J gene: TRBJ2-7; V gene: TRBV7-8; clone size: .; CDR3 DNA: TGTGCCAGCAGCCCCGGGACAGGGGACGAGCAGTACTTC; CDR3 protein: CASSPGTGDEQYF
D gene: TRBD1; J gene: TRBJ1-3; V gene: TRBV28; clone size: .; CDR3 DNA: TGTGCCAGCAGTTTGCGGACAGGGGGACCTGGAAACACCATATATTTT; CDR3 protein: CASSLRTGGPGNTIYF
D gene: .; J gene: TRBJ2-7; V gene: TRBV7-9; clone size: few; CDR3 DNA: TGTGCCAGCAGCACTAAGACTAGTGCGTCGGACGAGCAGTACTTC; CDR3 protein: CASSTKTSASDEQYF
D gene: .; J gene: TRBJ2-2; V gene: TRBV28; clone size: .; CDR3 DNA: TGTGCCAGCAGTTTGGGTCAATTCGGGGAGCTGTTTTTT; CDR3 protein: CASSLGQFGELFF
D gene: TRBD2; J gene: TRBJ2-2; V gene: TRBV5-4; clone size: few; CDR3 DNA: TGTGCCAGCAGCTTGGGAGGCGGGAGCGGAACCGGGGAGCTGTTTTTT; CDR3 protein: CASSLGGGSGTGELFF
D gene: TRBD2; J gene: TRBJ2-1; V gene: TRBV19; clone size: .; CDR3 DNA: TGTGCCAGTAGTATGTCAGTAGCGGGAGGAAATGAGCAGTTCTTC; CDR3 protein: CASSMSVAGGNEQFF
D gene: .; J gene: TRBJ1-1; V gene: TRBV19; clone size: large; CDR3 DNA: TGTGCCAGTAGTATAGAACAGGAGTGGACTGAAGCTTTCTTT; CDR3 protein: CASSIEQEWTEAFF
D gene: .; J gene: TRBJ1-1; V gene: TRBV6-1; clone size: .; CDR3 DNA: TGTGCCAGCATGATAGTGAACACTGAAGCTTTCTTT; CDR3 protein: CASMIVNTEAFF
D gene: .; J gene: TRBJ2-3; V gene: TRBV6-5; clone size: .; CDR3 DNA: TGTGCCAGCAGTTACCCAGATACGCAGTATTTT; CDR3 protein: CASSYPDTQYF
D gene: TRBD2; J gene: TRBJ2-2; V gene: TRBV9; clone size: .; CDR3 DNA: TGTGCCAGCAGCCCACACCGGTATCCGAGACTAGCGGGCACCGGGGAGCTGTTTTTT; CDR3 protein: CASSPHRYPRLAGTGELFF
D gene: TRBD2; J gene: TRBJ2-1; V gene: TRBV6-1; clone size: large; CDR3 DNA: TGTGCCAGCAACGGACTAGCGGGAGATAATGAGCAGTTCTTC; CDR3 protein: CASNGLAGDNEQFF
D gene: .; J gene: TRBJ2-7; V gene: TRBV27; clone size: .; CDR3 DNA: TGTGCCAGCAGCTTATCGTTGACACACTACGAGCAGTACTTC; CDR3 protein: CASSLSLTHYEQYF
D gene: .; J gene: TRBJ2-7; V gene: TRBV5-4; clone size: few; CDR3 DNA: TGTGCCAGCAGTCCACAGGGTAGCTACGAGCAGTACTTC; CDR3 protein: CASSPQGSYEQYF
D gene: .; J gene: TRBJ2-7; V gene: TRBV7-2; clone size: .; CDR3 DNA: TGTGCCAGCAGCTTAGGGGGAGGACTCTACGAGCAGTACTTC; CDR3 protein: CASSLGGGLYEQYF
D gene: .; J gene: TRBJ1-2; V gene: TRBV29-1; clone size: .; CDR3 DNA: TGCAGCGCCCGGACAGAGAACTATGGCTACACCTTC; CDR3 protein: CSARTENYGYTF
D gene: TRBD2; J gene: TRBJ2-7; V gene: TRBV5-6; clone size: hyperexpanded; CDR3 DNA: TGTGCCAGCAGCTTTGGTACTAGCGGTGGAAATGAGCAGTACTTC; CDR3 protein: CASSFGTSGGNEQYF
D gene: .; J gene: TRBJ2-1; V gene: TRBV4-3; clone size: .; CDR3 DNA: TGCGTCAGCAGCCAAGAAATCGAGGCAGGGGAGAACAATGAGCAGTTCTTC; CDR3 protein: CVSSQEIEAGENNEQFF
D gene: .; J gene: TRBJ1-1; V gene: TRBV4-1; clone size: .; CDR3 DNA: TGCGCCAGCAGCCAAGATGGGGAGGGGGTGAACACTGAAGCTTTCTTT; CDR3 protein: CASSQDGEGVNTEAFF
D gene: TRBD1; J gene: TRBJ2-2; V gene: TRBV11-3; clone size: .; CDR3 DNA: TGTGCCAGCAGCCCCGGGACAGGGGTGATCGGGGAGCTGTTTTTT; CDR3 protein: CASSPGTGVIGELFF
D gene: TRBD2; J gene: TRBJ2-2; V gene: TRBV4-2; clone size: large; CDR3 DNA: TGTGCCAGCAGCCAAGAAATACGGACCAGCGGGAAATCCGGGGAGCTGTTTTTT; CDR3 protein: CASSQEIRTSGKSGELFF
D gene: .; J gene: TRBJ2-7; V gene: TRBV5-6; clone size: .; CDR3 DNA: TGTGCCAGCAGCTTTTTTCTAGCGCGGGAGCAGTACTTC; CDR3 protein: CASSFFLAREQYF
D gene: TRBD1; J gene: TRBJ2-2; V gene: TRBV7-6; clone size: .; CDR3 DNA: TGTGCCAGCAGACTTCAGGGGGTTGAGACCGGGGAGCTGTTTTTT; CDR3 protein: CASRLQGVETGELFF
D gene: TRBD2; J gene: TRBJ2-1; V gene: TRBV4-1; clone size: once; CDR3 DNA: TGCGCCAGCAGCCTTCCCGGGACTAGCGGGAGGGTCGATGAGCAGTTCTTC; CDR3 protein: CASSLPGTSGRVDEQFF
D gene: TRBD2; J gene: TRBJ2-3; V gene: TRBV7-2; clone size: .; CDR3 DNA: TGTGCCAGCCGGACTAGCGGGAGGCAAGGAGATACGCAGTATTTT; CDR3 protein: CASRTSGRQGDTQYF
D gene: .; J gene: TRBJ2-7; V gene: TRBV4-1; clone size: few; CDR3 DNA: TGCGCCAGCAGCCAAGATTACACAAACCGAGATGAGCAGTACTTC; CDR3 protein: CASSQDYTNRDEQYF
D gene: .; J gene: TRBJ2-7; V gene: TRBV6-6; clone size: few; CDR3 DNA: TGTGCCAGCAGATCAGAGTCCTACGAGCAGTACTTC; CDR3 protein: CASRSESYEQYF
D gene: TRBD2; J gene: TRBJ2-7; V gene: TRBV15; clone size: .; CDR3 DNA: TGTGCCACCAGGGGTAGCGGGAACCACGAGCAGTACTTC; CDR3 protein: CATRGSGNHEQYF
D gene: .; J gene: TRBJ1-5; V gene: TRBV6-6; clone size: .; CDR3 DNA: TGTGCCAGCAGTTGGCCCTACAGGGTCGAGGATCAGCCCCAGCATTTT; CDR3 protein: CASSWPYRVEDQPQHF
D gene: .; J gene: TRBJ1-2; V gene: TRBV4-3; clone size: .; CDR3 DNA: TGCGCCAGCAGCCAAGATCGGACGGGCAGGGGAGGCTATGGCTACACCTTC; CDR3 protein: CASSQDRTGRGGYGYTF
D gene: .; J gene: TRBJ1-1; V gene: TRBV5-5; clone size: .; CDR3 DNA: TGTGCCAGCAGCTTGGTGAGCACTGAAGCTTTCTTT; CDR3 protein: CASSLVSTEAFF
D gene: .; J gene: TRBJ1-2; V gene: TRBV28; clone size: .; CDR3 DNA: TGTGCCAGCAGTCAAACCCTCGGAGGGTACCATGGCTACACCTTC; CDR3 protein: CASSQTLGGYHGYTF
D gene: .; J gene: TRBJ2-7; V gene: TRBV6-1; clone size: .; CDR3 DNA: TGTGCCAGCAGTGAAGGTAGAAGTCAGAAGTTCTACGAGCAGTACTTC; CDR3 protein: CASSEGRSQKFYEQYF
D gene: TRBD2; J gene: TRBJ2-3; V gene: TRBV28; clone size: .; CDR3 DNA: TGTGCCAGCAGCCTCCGCCTTAGGACTAGCGGGAGTGATACGCAGTATTTT; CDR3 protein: CASSLRLRTSGSDTQYF
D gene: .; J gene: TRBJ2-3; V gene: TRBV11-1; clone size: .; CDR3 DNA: TGTGCCAGCAGCCCCTCTATGCCGCCAGATACGCAGTATTTT; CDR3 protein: CASSPSMPPDTQYF
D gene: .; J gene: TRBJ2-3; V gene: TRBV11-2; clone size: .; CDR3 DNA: TGTGCCAGCAGCCCTGACACTTTCACAGATACGCAGTATTTT; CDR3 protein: CASSPDTFTDTQYF